Below, 20 T cell receptor beta chains from the same sample are listed, as sequenced in a study of OX40 agonist ivuxolimab in advanced cancers. Library method: the immunoSEQ multiplex PCR assay. The table comes from immuneACCESS by way of TCRdb, which keeps in-frame sequences with V and J called. Part of the clones is missing from these tables; in studies checked, under half for an unresolved V gene and the rest for unknown reasons. In all, the sample holds around 26,000 clones, and 80% to 85% of those were seen once. About a quarter of the sample is in the top ten clones. This specimen consisted of CD4+ or CD8+ T cells sorted from blood, obtained in a trial of the OX40 agonist ivuxolimab. Receptors originate from an adult with an advanced solid tumor such as melanoma, head and neck, liver or kidney cancer.

This clone has a single count. This chain connects TRBV5-1 to TRBJ1-5, with D tentatively TRBD1 (5 bases). V was trimmed by 0 bases and J by 7 bases, leaving 5 bases between them. The length of the CDR3 is 12 residues. CDR1 SGHRS and CDR2 YFSETQ come from the germline V gene. In DNA, the CDR3 is TGCGCCAGCAGCTTGGAGGGGCAGCCCCAGCATTTT. Translation: CASSLEGQPQHF.

This chain connects TRBV2 to TRBJ2-7, with 7 positions matching TRBD2. Germline V CDR1 and CDR2: SNHLY, FYNNEI. This CDR3 is 16 amino acids long. Unmatched junction bases numbered 15, after V lost 4 bases and J lost 6 bases. The CDR3 DNA reads as TGTGCCAGCAGTGTGCCCGGACGCGTCTCTAGCGGCGAGCAGTACTTC. Translating it yields CASSVPGRVSSGEQYF.

The chain joins TRBV7-3 to TRBJ2-3, with TRBD1 identical over 9 bases. The CDR3 runs to 14 residues. CDR1 and CDR2 from the germline V gene are SGHTA and FQGTGA. The ends lost 5 bases at V and 5 bases at J; junction bases unmatched: 5. Here the CDR3 DNA reads TGTGCCAGCAGCCTGGGACAGGGAGGAGATACGCAGTATTTT. Encoded protein: CASSLGQGGDTQYF.

The rearrangement links TRBV27 to TRBJ1-4, with D perhaps TRBD1 (5 bases). Trimming cost V 6 bases and J 7 bases, with 15 bases left between them. This CDR3 spans 14 amino acids. Germline V gene sequence: CDR1 MNHEY, CDR2 SMNVEV (reference sequence). CDR3 sequence: CASSLGGGGEKLFF. In DNA form, the CDR3 reads TGTGCCAGCAGCTTGGGGGGGGGAGGTGAAAAACTGTTTTTT.

This rearrangement joins TRBV5-4 to TRBJ2-7; 10 bases map to TRBD2. V shed 4 bases, J shed 5 bases, and the junction held 3 bases outside the gene matches. Germline V gene data show CDR1 as SGHNT and CDR2 as YYREEE (reference sequence). The CDR3 has 13 residues. The CDR3 DNA reads TGTGCCAGCAGCCCTAGCGGGGGAGACGAGCAGTACTTC. Protein product: CASSPSGGDEQYF.

This rearrangement joins TRBV4-1 to TRBJ2-5; 11 bases line up with TRBD2. The J call may not be correct, given that the DNA end is closer to TRBJ2-7. The germline V gene encodes CDR1 MGHRA and CDR2 YSYEKL. This CDR3 comprises 16 residues. The CDR3 sequence: CASSLVSGTSGDEQYF. For the CDR3, the DNA is TGCGCCAGCAGCCTAGTATCCGGGACTAGCGGTGACGAGCAGTACTTC.

This rearrangement joins TRBV5-4 to TRBJ2-7; D tentatively fits TRBD1 or TRBD2 (5 bases each). The CDR3 runs 14 residues. CDR1 is SGHNT and CDR2 is YYREEE in the germline V gene (reference sequence). V lost 4 bases and J lost 2, with 13 bases in between. The CDR3 DNA is TGTGCCAGCAGCCCATGGGACGGGGCCTACGAGCAGTACTTC. Amino acid sequence: CASSPWDGAYEQYF.

The gene calls are TRBV5-4 and TRBJ2-5; D unresolved. Germline CDR1 SGHNT, CDR2 YYREEE (reference sequence). V dropped 3 bases and J dropped 5 bases, with 17 bases sitting between them. CDR3 length: 15 residues. The CDR3 coding sequence is TGTGCCAGCAGCTCCTCTTTTCAGTGGTCGGAGACCCAGTACTTC. Residues: CASSSSFQWSETQYF. The whole variable domain, remainder taken from reference TRBV5-4 and TRBJ2-5, is ETGVTQSPTHLIKTRGQQVTLRCSSQSGHNTVSWYQQALGQGPQFIFQYYREEENGRGNFPPRFSGLQFPNYSSELNVNALELDDSALYLCASSSSFQWSETQYFGPGTRLLVL.

The chain joins TRBV27 to TRBJ2-3; D gene uncertain. CDR3 size: 14 residues. Germline assignment: CDR1 MNHEY and CDR2 SMNVEV (reference sequence). Trimming stripped 3 bases from V and 1 base from J, with 8 bases between. The CDR3: CASSFEAGTDTQYF. CDR3 nucleotide sequence: TGTGCCAGCAGTTTTGAGGCGGGCACAGATACGCAGTATTTT.

This sequence joins TRBV11-2 and TRBJ2-1; D gene ambiguous. The CDR3 has 17 residues. V was shortened by 1 base and J by 0 bases, with 13 bases between the two germline ends. Per the germline V gene, CDR1 is SGHAT and CDR2 is FQNNGV. The CDR3, as DNA: TGTGCCAGCAGCTTAGTACCAGCCGTGAGCTCCTACAATGAGCAGTTCTTC. Protein product: CASSLVPAVSSYNEQFF.

The genes are TRBV7-2 and TRBJ1-5, with D hard to call. V gave up 2 bases and J gave up 5 bases, with 7 bases separating them. The CDR3 is made up of 13 amino acids. Germline V gene sequence: CDR1 SGHTA, CDR2 FQGNSA. DNA for the CDR3: TGTGCCAGCAGCTTATTCTTCCATCAGCCCCAGCATTTT. It yields the protein CASSLFFHQPQHF.

The genes are TRBV30 and TRBJ2-1, with 9 nucleotides matching TRBD1. This CDR3 region has 14 residues. The ends lost 2 bases at V and 6 bases at J; junction bases unmatched: 5. CDR1 and CDR2 (germline): GTSNPN, SVGIG (reference sequence). The CDR3 DNA is TGTGCCTGGAGTTGGGGACAGGGTTTCAATGAGCAGTTCTTC. Its translation: CAWSWGQGFNEQFF.

The chain employs TRBV4-3 and TRBJ2-3; D is possibly TRBD1 (5 bases). Germline V gene data show CDR1 as LGHNA and CDR2 as YSLEER. Trimming removed 0 bases at V and 2 bases at J, with 12 bases between. The CDR3 spans 16 residues. The CDR3 region is CASSQERGLNTDTQYF. CDR3 sequence (DNA): TGCGCCAGCAGCCAAGAAAGGGGTCTTAACACAGATACGCAGTATTTT.

V gene TRBV4-3 combines with J gene TRBJ1-5; D unresolved. The CDR3 has 15 amino acids. V was trimmed by 0 bases and J by 4 bases, leaving 10 bases between them. The V gene's germline CDR1 is LGHNA and CDR2 YSLEER. The CDR3 sequence: CASSQDRAQNQPQHF. The CDR3 DNA reads as TGCGCCAGCAGCCAAGACCGGGCCCAAAATCAGCCCCAGCATTTT.

The V and J genes are TRBV6-4 and TRBJ1-1; D gene unclear. Germline-derived CDR1 and CDR2 are MRHNA and SNTAGT. V lost 2 bases, J lost 1 base, and 14 bases lay in between. The CDR3 consists of 16 residues. DNA of the CDR3: TGTGCCAGCAGTGACACCCCTGGACTGACGAACACTGAAGCTTTCTTT. Its translation: CASSDTPGLTNTEAFF.

This clone was counted a few times. The V call is TRBV7-2, the J call TRBJ2-7, with a weak D call TRBD1 (6 bases). The CDR3 sequence is 15 residues long. Germline CDR1 is SGHTA and CDR2 is FQGNSA. V gave up 0 bases and J gave up 0 bases, with 9 bases separating them. The CDR3 region is CASSLAGASSYEQYF. Here the CDR3 DNA reads TGTGCCAGCAGCTTAGCGGGGGCCAGCTCCTACGAGCAGTACTTC.

The gene calls are TRBV28 and TRBJ2-3; D possibly corresponds to TRBD1 (6 bases). The CDR3 runs to 16 residues. The V end lost 4 bases, the J end lost 2 bases, and 16 bases lay between the germline ends. From germline, CDR1 is MDHEN and CDR2 SYDVKM. The CDR3 DNA follows: TGTGCCAGCAGTTCCCGACAGGTCCAGTTCACAGATACGCAGTATTTT. This gives the protein CASSSRQVQFTDTQYF.

V gene TRBV9 combines with J gene TRBJ1-1; no clear D. The CDR3 is 13 amino acids. Trimming stripped 3 bases from V and 0 bases from J, with 6 bases between. Germline V gene sequence: CDR1 SGDLS, CDR2 YYNGEE. The CDR3, as DNA: TGTGCCAGCAGCGAGGGAGTGAACACTGAAGCTTTCTTT. It encodes CASSEGVNTEAFF.

The chain is built from TRBV7-6 and TRBJ1-5; 7 bases match TRBD1. V gave up 5 bases and J gave up 9 bases; unmatched junction bases: 7. Germline V gene lookup returns CDR1 SGHVS and CDR2 FNYEAQ. The CDR3 has 13 amino acids. CDR3: CASSPGGLRPQHF. CDR3 in DNA: TGTGCCAGCAGCCCAGGGGGTCTACGGCCCCAGCATTTT.

The V call is TRBV4-1, the J call TRBJ1-5, with unresolved D. Germline V CDR1 and CDR2: MGHRA, YSYEKL. Trimming pared 2 bases from V and 0 bases from J, leaving 5 bases between. The length of the CDR3 is 14 residues. The CDR3 region is CASSQPTSNQPQHF. CDR3 coding DNA: TGCGCCAGCAGCCAACCCACTAGCAATCAGCCCCAGCATTTT.